The present T cell receptor beta chain was sequenced within a study of CD8 T cells in Susac syndrome. A quantity of roughly 0.5 to 1 ug RNA underwent reverse transcription using random hexamers. Via MiXCR, TCRdb re-called the immunoSEQ multiplex PCR reads, giving one row per CDR3 protein. The profile covers 100,000 to 150,000 distinct CDR3 sequences, with approximately 95% appearing a single time and roughly 0.31% taken by the ten largest. Per germline, CDR1 MGHRA and CDR2 YSYEKL. The V end lost 1 base, the J end lost 0 bases, and 9 bases lay between the germline ends. The CDR3 is 15 amino acids. Sequenced sample: CD8+ T cells from PBMCs. The chain combines TRBV4-1 with TRBJ1-1; D is perhaps TRBD1 (6 bases). The receptor comes from a human donor with multiple sclerosis. The CDR3 nucleotides are TGCGCCAGCAGCCAAGCGGGACACCTGAACACTGAAGCTTTCTTT. This encodes CASSQAGHLNTEAFF.